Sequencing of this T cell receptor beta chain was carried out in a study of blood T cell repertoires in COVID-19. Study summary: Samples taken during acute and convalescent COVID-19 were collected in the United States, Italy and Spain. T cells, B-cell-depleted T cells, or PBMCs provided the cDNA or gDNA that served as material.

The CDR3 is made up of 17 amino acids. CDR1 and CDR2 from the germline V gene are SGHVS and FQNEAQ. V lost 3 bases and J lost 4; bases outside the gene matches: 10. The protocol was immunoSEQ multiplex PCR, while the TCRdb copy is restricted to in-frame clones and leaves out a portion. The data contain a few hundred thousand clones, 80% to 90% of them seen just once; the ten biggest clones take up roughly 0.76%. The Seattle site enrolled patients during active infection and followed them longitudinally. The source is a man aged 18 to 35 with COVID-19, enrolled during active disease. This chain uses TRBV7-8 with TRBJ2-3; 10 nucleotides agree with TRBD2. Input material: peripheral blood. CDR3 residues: CASSFLSGGARPDTQYF. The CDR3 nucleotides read TGTGCCAGCAGCTTCCTCAGCGGGGGGGCCAGGCCAGATACGCAGTATTTT.